This T cell receptor beta chain was recorded in a study of T-cell memory formation after mild COVID-19. MiXCR, applied by TCRdb to the 5' RACE reads, yields one record per CDR3 protein. The sample has about 47,000 distinct CDR3 sequences; roughly 9% are singletons. This clonotype was counted a few times. Antigen specificity is unknown. The study, taken as a whole, reports: Day 15 to 85 contracting clones showed balanced CD4/CD8; later expanders leaned CD4+.

J lost 4 bases, V lost 6 bases, and 8 bases had no gene match. The CDR3 loop spans 14 amino acids. Per the germline V gene, CDR1 is DFQATT and CDR2 is SNEGSKA (reference sequence). Sequencing input: PBMCs or a T cell subset sorted from them (not recorded which). The source of this sequence is an adult woman who had mild COVID-19 (a few samples of this study predate the infection). Cell type and time point are not known. The rearrangement uses TRBV20-1 and TRBJ2-1, with TRBD2 identical over 8 bases. In nucleotides, the CDR3 is TGCAGTGCAACCCGGGCTAGCGGGTACAATGAGCAGTTCTTC. Translation gives CSATRASGYNEQFF.